This T cell receptor (beta chain) was captured by sequencing in a study of cytomegalovirus exposure and HLA in healthy donors. Study outcomes and limitations: Beyond CMV serostatus, there was no information to go on about immune exposure. Overall, approximately 150 TCR beta chains were annotated as cytomegalovirus-associated. Later on, analysis showed that most CMV-associated TCR beta chains appeared to be HLA-restricted. Most likely, a cluster of highly shared sequence variants arose as a sequencing artifact.

A multiplex PCR was run with 60 Vbeta primers and 13 Jbeta primers. Generated by immunoSEQ multiplex PCR, the TCRdb table keeps only in-frame clones and is missing some. The table lists roughly 110,000 clones, about 74% of them singletons. In the case of this clone: As yet, its antigen is unknown.

The sequence came from a woman aged 40 to 55 in good health and CMV-seropositive. The sequencing sample was made of PBMCs.

The CDR3 DNA is TGTGCCAGCAGTTACAGGACAGGGGATGGCTACACCTTC. Its protein is CASSYRTGDGYTF. This sequence joins TRBV6-5 and TRBJ1-2; TRBD1 matches 9 bases. Germline CDR1 and CDR2: MNHEY and SVGAGI. The CDR3 extends over 13 amino acids. J lost 6 bases, V lost 2 bases, and 1 base had no gene match.